This T cell receptor (beta chain) was found in a study of monozygotic twins with cystic fibrosis (TCRdb year 2021). As for the study more broadly: Barcoded libraries were made from 2.5 to 3 micrograms of fragmented DNA using 15 PCR cycles. To assess genetic influence on V and J gene usage, the study compared TCR beta repertoires within and across 16 monozygotic twin pairs with cystic fibrosis. The cohort comprised ten female and six male twin pairs aged roughly 2.0 to 40 years, median about 9.3 years, mostly children and adolescents. Twins were ranked among some 1,100 cohort participants for weight-for-height and FEVPerc (FEV1 disease centile) at the day of blood sampling. Data for three of the twin pairs had been reported earlier in a different context.

The twin pairs came from the European Cystic Fibrosis Twin and Sibling Study Cohort, a cohort that recruited patients from some 150 CF clinics across 14 European countries. Zygosity and CFTR genotype were verified in-house, and zygosity was tested by multiplex PCR of nine short tandem repeat loci. Peripheral blood was sampled from each twin, with clinical parameters recorded on the day of blood sampling. Genomic DNA was isolated from peripheral blood cells with phenol/chloroform and kept in TE buffer at 4 degrees C. Following the manufacturer's instructions, TCR beta CDR3 regions were amplified by multiplex PCR with the immunoSEQ immune profiling system. Sequencing was performed on an Illumina NextSeq system. In the source study's methods: The immunoSEQ Analyzer platform handled processing of the sequence data, and clonality was calculated by taking the square root of Simpson's index of productive rearrangements. Jensen-Shannon distance served as the measure of similarity in V and J usage, while OLGA was used to compute CDR3 generation probabilities. The immuneACCESS database (August 2020) and VDJdb (December 2020) were searched for shared CDR3 sequences. Here the immuneACCESS table is served through TCRdb, limited to in-frame sequences with V and J called. Missing clones are a known gap in these copies; in checked studies unresolved V genes cover under half, and the rest lacks a known reason. The V and J calls and clone size were taken over from that table, and D and trimming were inferred from the DNA. This sample comprises tens of thousands of clones, 97% of them detected only once. The ten largest clones represent around 0.14% of the sample.

V lost 2 bases and J lost 5 bases, and the count of bases not matched to a germline gene is 5. Taken from the germline V gene, the CDR1 and CDR2 loops are MDHEN and SYDVKM. CDR3 length: 14 amino acids, cysteine to phenylalanine. The entry retains the CDR3 DNA only, 42 bases that are in frame from base 1. On the study overall, not on this receptor specifically: Nucleotide-identical clonotype sharing was significantly higher within monozygotic CF twin pairs than between unrelated CF individuals (P = 0.000026, Mann-Whitney). The greatest similarity to the co-twin was observed for V gene usage in 13 of 16 pairs and for J usage in 8 of 16 pairs, which suggested genetic constraints. The cohort was small, and the number of shared CDR3s showed no association with age, concordance or disease severity. Simpson clonality tended to be low (median approximately 0.0095), which suggests a naive-dominated repertoire, although clonality was higher in the most severely affected patients.

Regarding this clone: It lacks a known antigen. No base quality information exists; no much larger clone differs at one position.

Sequenced sample: blood. This receptor was obtained from a girl aged 5-17 years with cystic fibrosis. The rearranged segments are TRBV28 and TRBJ2-5, with 7 bases matching TRBD2. The CDR3 protein: CASSLRRERETQYF. The bases read TGTGCCAGCAGTTTAAGGCGGGAGAGGGAGACCCAGTACTTC. The variable domain in full, with residues beyond the CDR3 obtained from the reference TRBV28 and TRBJ2-5 genes, is DVKVTQSSRYLVKRTGEKVFLECVQDMDHENMFWYRQDPGLGLRLIYFSYDVKMKEKGDIPEGYSVSREKKERFSLILESASTNQTSMYLCASSLRRERETQYFGPGTRLLVL.